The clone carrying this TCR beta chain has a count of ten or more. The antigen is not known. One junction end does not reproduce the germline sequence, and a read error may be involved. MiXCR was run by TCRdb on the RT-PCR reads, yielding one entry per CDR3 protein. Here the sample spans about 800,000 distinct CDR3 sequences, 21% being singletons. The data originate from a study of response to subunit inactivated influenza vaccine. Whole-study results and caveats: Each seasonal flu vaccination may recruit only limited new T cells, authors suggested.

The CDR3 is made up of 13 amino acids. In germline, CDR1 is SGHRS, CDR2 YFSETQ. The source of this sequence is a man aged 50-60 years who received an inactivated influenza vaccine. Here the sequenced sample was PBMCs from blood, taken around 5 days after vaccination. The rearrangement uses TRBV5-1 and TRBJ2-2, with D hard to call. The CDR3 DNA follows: TGTGCCAGCAGTGCCGAGAACACCGGGGAGCTGTTTTTT. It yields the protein CASSAENTGELFF.